This TCR beta chain is drawn from a study of blood T cell repertoires in COVID-19. Turning to the study itself: Italy, Spain and the United States were the sources of the convalescent and acute COVID-19 samples. T cells, B-cell-depleted T cells, or PBMCs provided the cDNA or gDNA that served as material.

Between the trimmed V and J ends, which lost 6 bases and 2 bases, there was a span of 17 bases. Per germline, CDR1 MDHEN and CDR2 SYDVKM. The CDR3 runs to 16 residues. Sequencing was performed with immunoSEQ multiplex PCR; in TCRdb, only in-frame clones are kept and a portion is missing. The sample holds approximately 65,000 clones, approximately 78% seen once. Donors were grouped by their self-reported clinical history. Sample: PBMCs or T cells enriched from blood (not recorded which). The chain carries TRBV28 and TRBJ2-1; maybe TRBD2 (7 bases). This TCR derives from a middle-aged woman with acute COVID-19. Here the CDR3 reads CASSPIGGGTYNEQFF. The CDR3 bases are TGTGCCAGCAGCCCGATAGGGGGGGGGACCTACAATGAGCAGTTCTTC.